The T cell receptor beta chain under discussion was sequenced for a study of blood T cells in healthy people across ages. Notes on the study in general: There was no known CMV status for donors, so expanded clonotype changes were possibly confounded. TCR beta diversity correlated strongly with naive T cell percentage.

Germline CDR1 is DFQATT and CDR2 is SNEGSKA (reference sequence). The V end was cut by 2 bases, the J end by 8 bases, with 10 bases between. The CDR3 runs to 12 residues. Worth noting for this clonotype: Antigen: not known.

The study drew donors from healthy Caucasian individuals in Russia aged about 6 to 90. A J-beta primer mix and a sample-barcoded 5' primer were used in a second PCR of about 6 to 12 cycles. One entry per CDR3 protein results from TCRdb running MiXCR on the 5' RACE reads. Altogether 800,000 to 1,300,000 distinct CDR3 sequences are present, less than 25% being singletons, with the ten largest covering around 0.7%. This sample was also put to use in a study of T cells of mothers and their children. Turning to that study: Sample barcodes and 2-4 random nucleotides came from the second PCR's M1S primer.

The sequence was obtained from a girl aged 2 to 9 in good health. The genes are TRBV20-1 and TRBJ1-5; a possible D gene is TRBD1 (5 bases). Sequenced input: blood. DNA of the CDR3: TGCAGTGCTAGAACGGGGCTCGAGCCCCAGCATTTT. It codes for CSARTGLEPQHF.